This T cell receptor (beta chain) stems from a study of blood T cell repertoires in COVID-19. As for the study in general: Some COVID-19 samples were acute and others convalescent; all came from the United States, Italy and Spain. T cells, B-cell-depleted T cells, or PBMCs provided the cDNA or gDNA that served as material.

Original methodology: Estimated nucleated cell counts came from reference gene primer amplification. Produced via immunoSEQ multiplex PCR; TCRdb's table is partial and in-frame only. V and J calls and clone size come straight from that table; D and trimming were deduced from the DNA. The sample holds around 65,000 clones, approximately 85% seen once. V gave up 2 bases and J gave up 1 base, with 9 bases separating them. CDR1 is MNHEY and CDR2 is SVGAGI in the germline V gene. There are 14 residues in the CDR3. This receptor was obtained from a human donor in a cohort sampled during active COVID-19. This chain links TRBV6-5 with TRBJ2-7; D call uncertain. Material for sequencing was peripheral blood. The DNA of the CDR3 is TGTGCCAGCAGTTACGATTACAAGTCCTACGAGCAGTACTTC. It specifies CASSYDYKSYEQYF.